This TCR beta chain was found in a study of cytomegalovirus exposure and HLA in healthy donors. Looking at the study overall: Among the 398 genotyped donors, approximately 81% were placed in the Caucasian-associated ancestry cluster.

CDR1 LNHDA and CDR2 SQIVND come from the germline V gene (reference sequence). The CDR3 extends over 13 amino acids. Between the trimmed V and J ends, which lost 6 bases and 7 bases, there was a span of 15 bases. The PCR contained 60 Vbeta and 13 Jbeta primers. Repertoires were generated with immunoSEQ multiplex PCR, while TCRdb's copy carries only in-frame clones and drops some. The data show around 100,000 clones, approximately 77% seen once. About this clone: Its specificity is not known.

Points from the study as a whole: In a later analysis, a genetic analysis reported fewer productive-TCR N-insertions in an Asian-associated ancestry cluster than the cohort average. The study labeled more than 150 TCR beta chains cytomegalovirus-associated.

Sequenced material: PBMCs. This receptor was obtained from a male donor in good health and CMV-seropositive. This chain joins TRBV19 and TRBJ1-2, with a weak D call TRBD1 (5 bases). CDR3 in DNA: TGTGCCAGTAGCCAGACCGCGGGGGGTGGCTACACCTTC. This encodes CASSQTAGGGYTF.